This TCR beta chain was recorded in a study of T-cell reconstitution after alpha-beta-depleted transplantation in children. The length of the CDR3 is 16 residues. With respect to this clonotype: Its target is unknown.

Unique molecular identifiers were incorporated into the prepared TCRbeta library. TCRdb reanalysed the PCR reads using MiXCR and keeps one entry per CDR3 protein. The data hold some 830,000 distinct CDR3 sequences, with around 17% observed a single time. Findings of the study overall: Recipient T cells and thymic progenitors that survived were the source of the high TCRbeta diversity seen at day 60 in some patients. Expanded graft clones numbering several hundred reportedly gave rise to alpha-beta T cells about two months after transplant. It was newly produced T cells that mostly accounted for T-cell counts and diversity one year after transplant.

The chain joins TRBV21-1 to TRBJ1-5. TRBV21-1 corresponds to a pseudogene. The receptor comes from a male patient under 18 who had a stem cell transplant for acute lymphoblastic leukemia, so the T cells may come from the graft donor. Here the sequenced sample was PBMCs, mostly from graft donor cells, taken 360 days after TCRalphabeta/CD19-depleted stem cell transplant. CDR3 amino acids: CASSKAQGRSNQPQHF. The CDR3 DNA reads as TGTGCCAGCAGCAAAGCCCAGGGCCGCAGCAATCAGCCCCAGCATTTT.